The 3 T cell receptor beta chains below all came from one sample that was sequenced in a study of blood T cell repertoires in COVID-19. Method: immunoSEQ multiplex PCR; TCRdb's copy keeps in-frame clones and lacks some. The profile covers 220,000 or so clones, with 85% to 90% appearing a single time and roughly 10% taken by the ten largest. Sequencing input: peripheral blood. The receptors shown here come from a woman in her forties or fifties with COVID-19, enrolled during active disease.

The chain carries TRBV19 and TRBJ1-3, with TRBD1 as a possible D gene (5 bases). Trimming removed 5 bases from V and 0 bases from J, with 14 bases in between. From germline, CDR1 is LNHDA and CDR2 SQIVND (reference sequence). The CDR3 covers 16 residues. In DNA form, the CDR3 reads TGTGCCAGTAGTGCCTTAAGGAGGGGCTCTGGAAACACCATATATTTT. Its translation is CASSALRRGSGNTIYF.

The V gene is TRBV9, the J gene TRBJ2-3; D is uncertain. Germline assignment: CDR1 SGDLS and CDR2 YYNGEE. Between the trimmed V and J ends, which lost 0 bases and 5 bases, there was a span of 7 bases. The CDR3 is 13 amino acids. CDR3 region: CASSVDPGDTQYF. CDR3 in DNA: TGTGCCAGCAGCGTAGACCCGGGAGATACGCAGTATTTT.

The chain employs TRBV24-1 and TRBJ1-4; the match to TRBD1 covers 7 bases. Germline values: CDR1 KGHDR, CDR2 SFDVKD. The CDR3 loop spans 15 amino acids. With V trimmed by 0 bases and J by 10 bases, 7 bases remained unmatched. CDR3 in amino acids: CATSDLRQGGGKLFF. CDR3 DNA: TGTGCCACCAGTGATTTGAGACAGGGCGGTGGAAAACTGTTTTTT.